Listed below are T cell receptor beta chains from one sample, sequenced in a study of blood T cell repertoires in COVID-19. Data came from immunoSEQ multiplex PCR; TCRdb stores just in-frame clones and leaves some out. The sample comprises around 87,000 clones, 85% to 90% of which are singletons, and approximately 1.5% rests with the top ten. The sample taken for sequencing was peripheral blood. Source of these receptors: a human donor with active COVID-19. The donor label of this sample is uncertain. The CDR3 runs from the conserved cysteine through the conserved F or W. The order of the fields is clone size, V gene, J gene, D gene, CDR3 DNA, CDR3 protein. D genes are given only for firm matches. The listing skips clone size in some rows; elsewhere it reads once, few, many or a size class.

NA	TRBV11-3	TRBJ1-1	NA	TGTGCCAGCAGCTTAAGCTTAGAGAACACTGAAGCTTTCTTT	CASSLSLENTEAFF
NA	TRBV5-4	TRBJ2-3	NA	TGTGCCAGCAGCTTGGGGGCCTCTTCCGCTACGCAGTATTTT	CASSLGASSATQYF
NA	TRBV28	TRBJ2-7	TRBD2	TGTGCCAGCAGTTTCATCCTAGCGGGGGTGGACGAGCAGTACTTC	CASSFILAGVDEQYF
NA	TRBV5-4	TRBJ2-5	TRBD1	TGTGCCAGCAGCGGATGGACAGGGCGAGGGGCCTCGACCCAGTACTTC	CASSGWTGRGASTQYF
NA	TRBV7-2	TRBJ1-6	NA	TGTGCCAGCAGTCTTAGGGGTACAGTTTCACCCCTCCACTTT	CASSLRGTVSPLHF
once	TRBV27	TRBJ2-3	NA	TGTGCCAGCAGTTCCCCCGGTTTGCATACGCAGTATTTT	CASSSPGLHTQYF
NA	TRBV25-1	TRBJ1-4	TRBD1	TGTGCCAGCAGTGAATGGGACAGGGGACAGGAAAAACTGTTTTTT	CASSEWDRGQEKLFF
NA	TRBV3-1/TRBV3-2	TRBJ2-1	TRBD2	TGTGCCAGCAGCCCAAATTCTAGCGGGGCCCCCTACAATGAGCAGTTCTTC	CASSPNSSGAPYNEQFF
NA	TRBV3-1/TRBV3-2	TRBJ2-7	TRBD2	TGTGCCAGCAGCCCCCGGTGTCTAGCGGGGGCCGACGAGCAGTACTTC	CASSPRCLAGADEQYF
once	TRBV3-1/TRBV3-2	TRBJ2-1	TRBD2	TGTGCCAGCAGTTCTACCGGGACTAGCTACAATGAGCAGTTCTTC	CASSSTGTSYNEQFF
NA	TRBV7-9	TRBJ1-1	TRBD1	TGTGCCAGCAGCCCGGGACAGGGGAACACTGAAGCTTTCTTT	CASSPGQGNTEAFF
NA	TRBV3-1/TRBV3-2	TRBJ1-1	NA	TGTGCCAGCAGCCCCGCCCGGACAAACCCCCCATCTGAAGCTTTCTTT	CASSPARTNPPSEAFF
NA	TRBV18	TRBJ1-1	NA	TGTGCCAGCTCACTCAAGAACACTGAAGCTTTCTTT	CASSLKNTEAFF
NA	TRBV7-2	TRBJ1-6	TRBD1	TGTGCCAGCAGCTTAGCGTCCCGGGACAGATCCAATTCACCCCTCCACTTT	CASSLASRDRSNSPLHF
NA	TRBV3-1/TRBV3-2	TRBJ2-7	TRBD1	TGTGCCAGCAGCAAAGCTCGGGTGACAGGGGTAGGGGTGCGGCCCTACGAGCAGTACTTC	CASSKARVTGVGVRPYEQYF
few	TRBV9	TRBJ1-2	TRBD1	TGTGCCAGCACCTCACAGGGGGTCGGCTATGGCTACACCTTC	CASTSQGVGYGYTF
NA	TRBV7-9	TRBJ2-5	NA	TGTGCCAGCAGCCCACAAGAGACCCAGTACTTC	CASSPQETQYF
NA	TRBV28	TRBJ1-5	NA	TGTGCCACCCGGACAGTTCCTAGCAATCAGCCCCAGCATTTT	CATRTVPSNQPQHF
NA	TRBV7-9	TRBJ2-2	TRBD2	TGTGCCAGCAGCACGCTCGAAGGACTAGCGGGGGGGCCCCCCAAGGCCGGGGAGCTGTTTTTT	CASSTLEGLAGGPPKAGELFF
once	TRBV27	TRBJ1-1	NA	TGTGCCAGCAGTTCCCCCTACACTGAAGCTTTCTTT	CASSSPYTEAFF
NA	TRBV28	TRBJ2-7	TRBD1	TGTGCCAGCGGGACAGGGAGGTACGAGCAGTACTTC	CASGTGRYEQYF
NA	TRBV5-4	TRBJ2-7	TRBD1	TGTGCCAGCAGCTGGGACAGGGGCGCTTACGAGCAGTACTTC	CASSWDRGAYEQYF
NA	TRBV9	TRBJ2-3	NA	TGTGCCAGCAGCGCCAGTCTCTCTAGCACAGATACGCAGTATTTT	CASSASLSSTDTQYF
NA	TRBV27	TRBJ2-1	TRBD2	TGTGCCAGCAGTTTACTCAGACTAGCGGGGGGTGTAGGCAATGAGCAGTTCTTC	CASSLLRLAGGVGNEQFF
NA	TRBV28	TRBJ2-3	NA	TGTGCCAGCAGACCGGGGGGCACAGATACGCAGTATTTT	CASRPGGTDTQYF
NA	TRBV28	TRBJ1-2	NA	TGTGCCAGCAGTCGGGACGGAGGGTACTATGGCTACACCTTC	CASSRDGGYYGYTF